There are a few counts of the clone carrying this T cell receptor beta chain. Its matching antigen is unknown. CDR1 is LNHNV, CDR2 YYDKDF, per germline (reference sequence). The trim removed 2 bases at V and 5 bases at J, leaving 4 bases unmatched. The CDR3 consists of 15 residues. In TCRdb, the 5' RACE reads were re-called with MiXCR into one record per CDR3 protein. This table has about 400,000 distinct CDR3 sequences, roughly a quarter appearing once. This sample was taken from a study of T-cell memory formation after mild COVID-19. Study-wide results and caveats: Clonal second-wave expansions that peaked on day 37 had unconfirmed SARS-CoV-2 specificity. Contracting clones from day 15 to 85 had balanced CD4/CD8; later expanders favoured CD4+. Researchers report contracting CD4+ clones mostly in CM and EM, with CD8+ clones in EMRA. Detection of some responders pre-infection suggested pre-existing cross-reactive memory T cells participated.

V usage is TRBV15 and J usage is TRBJ2-5; 11 bases are a match to TRBD2. Sequenced: PBMCs or a T cell subset sorted from them (not recorded which). The TCR was taken from an adult woman who had mild COVID-19 (a few samples of this study predate the infection). Cell type and time point are not known. CDR3 residues: CATSRRLAGSETQYF. The CDR3 nucleotides are TGTGCCACCAGCAGACGACTAGCGGGGAGTGAGACCCAGTACTTC.